The 19 T cell receptor beta chains below come from one sample, sequenced in a study of blood T cell repertoires in COVID-19. The repertoire was sequenced with immunoSEQ multiplex PCR; TCRdb's copy has only in-frame clones and lacks some. The sample holds some 160,000 clones; about four fifths are singletons and the top ten take approximately 13%. Sequenced sample: peripheral blood. The receptors were sampled from a woman older than 75 with acute or convalescent COVID-19.

The chain recombines TRBV18 with TRBJ1-2, with D unclear. The CDR3 is 14 amino acids. V was cut by 3 bases and J by 2 bases, with 10 bases left in between. Germline CDR1 and CDR2: KGHSH and LQKENI. The CDR3 region has the DNA TGTGCCAGCTCACCCGGGAGGACGAACTATGGCTACACCTTC. Amino acids: CASSPGRTNYGYTF.

Turning to this clone: Other nucleotide sequences from this sample produce the same CDR3. The chain joins TRBV28 to TRBJ1-1; 8 bases line up with TRBD1. The V segment lost 5 bases and the J segment 1 base; nucleotides outside the gene matches: 12. The V gene's germline CDR1 is MDHEN and CDR2 SYDVKM. The CDR3 extends over 17 amino acids. In nucleotides, the CDR3 is TGTGCCAGCAGTACAACGCCCCGACAGGGGCAGAACACTGAAGCTTTCTTT. Encoded protein: CASSTTPRQGQNTEAFF.

The J gene is TRBJ1-1, the V gene TRBV18, with 9 positions matching TRBD1. The V and J ends lost 1 base and 5 bases, in that order; junction bases with no gene match: 8. The CDR3 extends over 16 amino acids. Germline assignment: CDR1 KGHSH and CDR2 LQKENI. CDR3 nucleotides: TGTGCCAGCTCACCACTCGCACAGGGGGCGAGTACTGAAGCTTTCTTT. This encodes CASSPLAQGASTEAFF.

The chain has TRBV2 and TRBJ1-4; tentatively, D is TRBD1 (6 bases). Germline CDR1 and CDR2: SNHLY and FYNNEI. CDR3 length equals 14 residues. Deletions cut 5 bases from V and 3 bases from J, with 10 bases between. DNA for the CDR3: TGTGCCAGCAGTCCAGGGGTATCTAATGAAAAACTGTTTTTT. Its protein is CASSPGVSNEKLFF.

The chain couples TRBV6-5 to TRBJ1-5, with TRBD1 matching 7 bases. Looked up from germline, CDR1 is MNHEY and CDR2 is SVGAGI. The V gene end was trimmed by 5 bases and the J gene end by 6 bases; junction bases not matched to a gene: 7. The CDR3 is 14 residues long. The CDR3 reads CASSTTGDRQPQHF. In DNA, the CDR3 is TGTGCCAGCAGTACAACAGGGGATCGTCAGCCCCAGCATTTT.

The rearrangement uses TRBV10-2 and TRBJ1-3, with TRBD1 as a possible D gene (5 bases). With 9 bases removed from V and 2 bases from J, the gap between germline ends came to 11 bases. Germline values: CDR1 WSHSY, CDR2 SAAADI. The CDR3 runs 13 residues. DNA of the CDR3: TGCGCCAGTAGGGGATCCCCTGGAAACACCATATATTTT. It specifies CASRGSPGNTIYF.

This clone appeared a single time. This sample also contains other DNA sequences that code for the same CDR3. V is TRBV19 and J is TRBJ1-4; 7 bases are a match to TRBD1. Trimming removed 5 bases from V and 0 bases from J; junction bases left unmatched: 3. CDR1 LNHDA and CDR2 SQIVND come from the germline V gene (reference sequence). CDR3 length: 15 amino acids. For the CDR3, the DNA is TGTGCCAGTAGTCCTGGGACAGCAACTAATGAAAAACTGTTTTTT. Its translation: CASSPGTATNEKLFF. Filled out from reference TRBV19 and TRBJ1-4, the complete variable domain reads DGGITQSPKYLFRKEGQNVTLSCEQNLNHDAMYWYRQDPGQGLRLIYYSQIVNDFQKGDIAEGYSVSREKKESFPLTVTSAQKNPTAFYLCASSPGTATNEKLFFGSGTQLSVL.

The chain combines TRBV7-8 with TRBJ2-7; 8 positions match TRBD2. CDR1 SGHVS and CDR2 FQNEAQ come from the germline V gene. V trimming: 1 base; J trimming: 1 base; junction bases outside the gene matches: 6. The CDR3 is made up of 16 amino acids. CDR3 DNA sequence: TGTGCCAGCAGCTTAGTGGTTAGCGGGGCATCCTACGAGCAGTACTTC. Translated, it gives CASSLVVSGASYEQYF.

The V gene is TRBV4-1, the J gene TRBJ2-3, with D possibly being TRBD2 (6 bases). V lost 4 bases and J lost 9, with 14 bases in between. CDR3 length: 13 amino acids. Germline loops: CDR1 MGHRA, CDR2 YSYEKL. This CDR3 is CASSLLGGATQYF. In nucleotides, the CDR3 is TGCGCCAGCAGCCTTCTCGGAGGGGCCACGCAGTATTTT.

The chain carries TRBV5-4 and TRBJ2-1; 9 bases agree with TRBD2. CDR1 SGHNT and CDR2 YYREEE come from the germline V gene (reference sequence). The CDR3 has 14 amino acids. The ends lost 3 bases at V and 6 bases at J; junction bases unmatched: 4. The CDR3 coding sequence is TGTGCCAGCAGCTCTCAGCGGGAGGCCAATGAGCAGTTCTTC. Protein: CASSSQREANEQFF. The whole variable domain, filled in from reference TRBV5-4 and TRBJ2-1, reads ETGVTQSPTHLIKTRGQQVTLRCSSQSGHNTVSWYQQALGQGPQFIFQYYREEENGRGNFPPRFSGLQFPNYSSELNVNALELDDSALYLCASSSQREANEQFFGPGTRLTVL.

This chain connects TRBV20-1 to TRBJ1-5; no definite D call. The germline V gene has CDR1 DFQATT and CDR2 SNEGSKA (reference sequence). The germline V and J ends were trimmed by 3 bases and 0 bases, with 9 bases remaining between them. The CDR3 length is 14 residues. The CDR3: CSASQVNSNQPQHF. DNA for the CDR3: TGCAGTGCTAGTCAGGTTAATAGCAATCAGCCCCAGCATTTT.

The J gene is TRBJ2-2, the V gene TRBV2, with unresolved D. Germline CDR1 is SNHLY and CDR2 is FYNNEI. This CDR3 has 15 amino acids. Between the trimmed V and J ends, which lost 7 bases and 5 bases, there was a span of 17 bases. The CDR3 DNA sequence: TGTGCCAGCAAGAAACAAGGAGCGAGGACCGGGGAGCTGTTTTTT. It translates to CASKKQGARTGELFF.

This chain links TRBV19 with TRBJ2-1, with 9 positions matching TRBD1. Germline loops: CDR1 LNHDA, CDR2 SQIVND (reference sequence). After removal of 2 bases from V and 6 bases from J, the junction contained 8 bases not matched to a gene. CDR3 length: 16 residues. The CDR3 region is CASSIWATGGGNEQFF. The DNA of the CDR3 is TGTGCCAGTAGTATATGGGCGACAGGGGGGGGCAATGAGCAGTTCTTC. The complete variable domain, with remaining parts taken from reference TRBV19 and TRBJ2-1, reads DGGITQSPKYLFRKEGQNVTLSCEQNLNHDAMYWYRQDPGQGLRLIYYSQIVNDFQKGDIAEGYSVSREKKESFPLTVTSAQKNPTAFYLCASSIWATGGGNEQFFGPGTRLTVL.

The V call is TRBV7-2, the J call TRBJ1-2; 8 positions match TRBD1. V gave up 6 bases and J gave up 8 bases; unmatched junction bases: 11. CDR3 length equals 14 residues. Germline CDR1 and CDR2: SGHTA and FQGNSA. CDR3 bases: TGTGCCAGCAGTTCAACAGGGGGTTCACGGGGCTACACCTTC. It yields the protein CASSSTGGSRGYTF.

The chain carries TRBV27 and TRBJ1-5, with D maybe TRBD1 (5 bases). The CDR3 is 13 amino acids. Trimming took 2 bases from V and 7 from J, leaving 9 bases between them. Germline V gene data show CDR1 as MNHEY and CDR2 as SMNVEV (reference sequence). CDR3 nucleotides: TGTGCCAGCAGTTTAGATCAGGGACAGCCCCAGCATTTT. Its translation is CASSLDQGQPQHF.

This chain links TRBV3-1 (or the pseudogene TRBV3-2) with TRBJ1-1, with 10 bases identical to TRBD1. In germline, CDR1 is LGHDT, CDR2 YNNKEL (reference sequence). J lost 10 bases, V lost 4 bases, and 9 bases had no gene match. CDR3 length equals 14 residues. The CDR3 DNA reads as TGTGCCAGCAGCCCGAGACAGGGGGCGGGAGGAGCTTTCTTT. Its translation is CASSPRQGAGGAFF.

The chain combines TRBV10-2 with TRBJ1-2; 8 positions match TRBD1. Germline V CDR1 and CDR2: WSHSY, SAAADI. Trimming cost V 2 bases and J 4 bases; bases outside gene matches: 3. This CDR3 region has 14 residues. This CDR3 is CASSEGQGLYGYTF. The CDR3 bases are TGCGCCAGCAGTGAGGGACAGGGCCTCTATGGCTACACCTTC.

The chain employs TRBV27 and TRBJ1-1; D gene ambiguous. Germline V gives CDR1 MNHEY, CDR2 SMNVEV (reference sequence). Trimming shortened V by 8 bases and J by 5 bases, and 15 bases separated the two germline ends. The CDR3 covers 13 residues. Here the CDR3 reads CASSGPGLTEAFF. Here the CDR3 DNA reads TGTGCCAGCTCCGGGCCGGGGTTAACTGAAGCTTTCTTT.

This chain links TRBV6-5 with TRBJ1-2, with 8 nucleotides matching TRBD1. The CDR3 is 14 residues long. V was pared by 5 bases and J by 2 bases, with 4 bases of the junction left unmatched. CDR1 MNHEY and CDR2 SVGAGI come from the germline V gene. CDR3 residues: CASSPRQGNYGYTF. The CDR3 region has the DNA TGTGCCAGCAGTCCGAGACAGGGGAACTATGGCTACACCTTC.